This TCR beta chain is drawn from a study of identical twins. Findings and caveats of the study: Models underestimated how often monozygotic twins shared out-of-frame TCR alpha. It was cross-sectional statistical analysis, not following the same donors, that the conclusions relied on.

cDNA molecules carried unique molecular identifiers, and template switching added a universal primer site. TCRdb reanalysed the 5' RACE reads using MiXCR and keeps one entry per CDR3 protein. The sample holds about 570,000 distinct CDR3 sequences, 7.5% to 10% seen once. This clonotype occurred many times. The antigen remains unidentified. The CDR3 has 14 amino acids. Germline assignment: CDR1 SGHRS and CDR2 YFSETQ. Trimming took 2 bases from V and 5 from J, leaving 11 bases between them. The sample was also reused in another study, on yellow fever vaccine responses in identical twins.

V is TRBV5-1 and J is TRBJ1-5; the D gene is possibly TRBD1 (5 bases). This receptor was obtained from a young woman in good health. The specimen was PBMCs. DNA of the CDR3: TGCGCCAGCAGCTTTGACAGCGCCTATCAGCCCCAGCATTTT. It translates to CASSFDSAYQPQHF.